These 31 T cell receptor beta chains were sequenced from one sample in a study of blood T cell repertoires in COVID-19. Clones were sequenced by immunoSEQ multiplex PCR, and TCRdb holds only the in-frame ones, with some missing. The sample gives roughly 130,000 clones, 75% to 90% of which show up once; approximately 2.3% is in the top ten. The sequenced material came from PBMCs or T cells enriched from blood (not recorded which). Receptor source: a woman aged 45-65 years who had recovered from COVID-19.

CDR3 nucleotide sequence: TGCAGCGCAAGTTGGCAGGGGTTAGGCTACACCTTC. Translation: CSASWQGLGYTF. The chain employs TRBV29-1 and TRBJ1-2, with a possible D match to TRBD1 (6 bases). V lost 7 bases, J lost 8 bases, and 17 bases lay in between. The CDR3 loop spans 12 amino acids. In germline, CDR1 is SQVTM, CDR2 ANQGSEA.

CDR3: CASSQDTQENSPLHF. CDR3 coding DNA: TGCGCCAGCAGCCAAGATACACAGGAAAATTCACCCCTCCACTTT. The chain employs TRBV4-3 and TRBJ1-6, with D possibly being TRBD1 (5 bases). The length of the CDR3 is 15 residues. Looked up from germline, CDR1 is LGHNA and CDR2 is YSLEER. Trimming cost V 0 bases and J 7 bases, with 10 bases left between them.

The rearrangement links TRBV25-1 to TRBJ2-7, with TRBD2 matching over 8 bases. The CDR3 is made up of 16 amino acids. V shed 5 bases, J shed 0 bases, and the junction held 9 bases outside the gene matches. Germline CDR1 reads MGHDK; CDR2 reads SYGVNS. The CDR3 reads CASSHPPGGGSYEQYF. The CDR3 DNA reads as TGTGCCAGCAGTCACCCCCCCGGGGGGGGCTCCTACGAGCAGTACTTC.

J is TRBJ1-1 and V is TRBV9; a possible D gene is TRBD1 (6 bases). The CDR3 has 15 amino acids. Germline lookup yields CDR1 SGDLS and CDR2 YYNGEE. Trimming took off 0 bases at V and 1 base at J, with 10 bases between the two ends. The CDR3 bases are TGTGCCAGCAGCGTAGAGGGACATGGGAACACTGAAGCTTTCTTT. It translates to CASSVEGHGNTEAFF.

This clone was observed a single time. The rearrangement uses TRBV29-1 and TRBJ2-7, with a tentative D call TRBD1 (6 bases). This CDR3 has 12 amino acids. The V end was cut by 7 bases, the J end by 2 bases, with 12 bases between. Per germline, CDR1 SQVTM and CDR2 ANQGSEA. The CDR3 DNA sequence: TGCAGCGCCGGGACATTAACCTACGAGCAGTACTTC. Protein: CSAGTLTYEQYF.

V usage is TRBV4-3 and J usage is TRBJ1-2, with D hard to call. Per the germline V gene, CDR1 is LGHNA and CDR2 is YSLEER. With 1 base removed from V and 8 bases from J, the gap between germline ends came to 14 bases. The CDR3 spans 14 residues. In DNA, the CDR3 is TGCGCCAGCAGCCAAGGGTTCGGGTTCCAAGGCTACACCTTC. It translates to CASSQGFGFQGYTF.

The chain couples TRBV7-9 to TRBJ2-7; D might be TRBD2 (6 bases). Germline CDR1 and CDR2: SEHNR and FQNEAQ (reference sequence). Trimming stripped 5 bases from V and 1 base from J, with 15 bases between. The CDR3 consists of 15 residues. CDR3 bases: TGTGCCAGCAGCCTGGGACTGGGCAATTCCTACGAGCAGTACTTC. This sequence encodes CASSLGLGNSYEQYF.

The sample holds a few counts of this clone. J is TRBJ1-2 and V is TRBV24-1, with a weak D call TRBD1 (5 bases). CDR1 is KGHDR, CDR2 SFDVKD, per germline. The CDR3 consists of 15 residues. The V and J ends lost 3 bases and 8 bases respectively, with 18 bases between them. This CDR3 is CATSDPPRQMGGYTF. CDR3 in DNA: TGTGCCACCAGTGATCCGCCCCGACAGATGGGGGGCTACACCTTC.

V and J are TRBV27 and TRBJ1-5; D uncertain. Germline V gives CDR1 MNHEY, CDR2 SMNVEV (reference sequence). CDR3 length equals 13 residues. V shed 4 bases and J shed 0 bases, with 4 bases lying between them. The CDR3 loop reads CASSSYSNQPQHF. DNA of the CDR3: TGTGCCAGCAGTTCTTATAGCAATCAGCCCCAGCATTTT.

Regarding this clone: An end of the junction differs from the germline gene, which may be a read error. J is TRBJ2-2 and V is TRBV29-1; TRBD2 matches at 9 bases. The CDR3 runs to 19 residues. The germline V gene has CDR1 SQVTM and CDR2 ANQGSEA. CDR3 nucleotides: TGCAGCGTAGAAGGGGAACTAGCGGGCGGCCTCGGACGGACCGGGGAGCTGTTTTTT. Translation: CSVEGELAGGLGRTGELFF.

The rearrangement joins TRBV5-1 to TRBJ2-3; 9 positions agree with TRBD2. This CDR3 has 15 amino acids. Trimming took 4 bases from V and 0 from J; bases not matched to a gene: 3. The V gene's germline CDR1 is SGHRS and CDR2 YFSETQ. Here the CDR3 DNA reads TGCGCCAGCAGCATTCTAGCGGGGAGCACAGATACGCAGTATTTT. It codes for CASSILAGSTDTQYF.

The chain has TRBV4-3 and TRBJ2-7, with 9 bases identical to TRBD1. CDR1 is LGHNA and CDR2 is YSLEER in the germline V gene. CDR3 size: 16 residues. The V and J ends lost 0 bases and 3 bases, in that order; junction bases with no gene match: 6. CDR3 coding DNA: TGCGCCAGCAGCCAAGATACCGGGACAGGGTACTACGAGCAGTACTTC. This translates into CASSQDTGTGYYEQYF.

The V gene is TRBV5-6, the J gene TRBJ2-7; 8 nucleotides match TRBD1. This CDR3 comprises 14 residues. After removal of 6 bases from V and 3 bases from J, the junction contained 8 bases not matched to a gene. Germline CDR1 and CDR2: SGHDT and YYEEEE. CDR3 DNA: TGTGCCAGCAAAGAGGACAGGGATAACTACGAGCAGTACTTC. This sequence encodes CASKEDRDNYEQYF.

The chain combines TRBV4-3 with TRBJ1-3; weak D call: TRBD1 (5 bases). From germline, CDR1 is LGHNA and CDR2 YSLEER. CDR3 length: 19 residues. Trimming pared 1 base from V and 0 bases from J, leaving 19 bases between. The CDR3 loop reads CASSQVIGGSGLSGNTIYF. DNA of the CDR3: TGCGCCAGCAGCCAAGTCATCGGGGGATCAGGGCTCTCTGGAAACACCATATATTTT.

The rearrangement uses TRBV5-4 and TRBJ2-7, with 7 bases aligning to TRBD1. The CDR3 contains 15 residues. Germline lookup yields CDR1 SGHNT and CDR2 YYREEE (reference sequence). The trim removed 3 bases at V and 6 bases at J, leaving 12 bases unmatched. CDR3 in DNA: TGTGCCAGCAGCTCGCCGAAGCTAACAGGGGTCGAGCAGTACTTC. Protein: CASSSPKLTGVEQYF. Full variable domain (missing parts from reference TRBV5-4 and TRBJ2-7): ETGVTQSPTHLIKTRGQQVTLRCSSQSGHNTVSWYQQALGQGPQFIFQYYREEENGRGNFPPRFSGLQFPNYSSELNVNALELDDSALYLCASSSPKLTGVEQYFGPGTRLTVT.

The gene calls are TRBV19 and TRBJ1-2; 8 bases fit TRBD1. The germline CDR1 and CDR2 sequences are LNHDA and SQIVND (reference sequence). V shed 7 bases, J shed 6 bases, and the junction held 4 bases outside the gene matches. CDR3 size: 12 residues. The CDR3 DNA follows: TGTGCCAGTACCAGGGGGCTGGATGGCTACACCTTC. Amino acids: CASTRGLDGYTF. Supplemented by reference TRBV19 and TRBJ1-2, the full variable domain reads DGGITQSPKYLFRKEGQNVTLSCEQNLNHDAMYWYRQDPGQGLRLIYYSQIVNDFQKGDIAEGYSVSREKKESFPLTVTSAQKNPTAFYLCASTRGLDGYTFGSGTRLTVV.

This chain connects TRBV4-2 to TRBJ2-7, with D possibly TRBD2 on 5 matching bases. V shed 0 bases and J shed 2 bases, with 8 bases lying between them. This CDR3 has 14 amino acids. From germline, CDR1 is LGHNA and CDR2 YNFKEQ. The CDR3 region is CASSQEVGTYEQYF. The CDR3 DNA follows: TGTGCCAGCAGCCAAGAAGTCGGGACCTACGAGCAGTACTTC.

The V call is TRBV7-6, the J call TRBJ2-7; D may be TRBD2 (6 bases). Germline lookup yields CDR1 SGHVS and CDR2 FNYEAQ. Trimming pared 1 base from V and 6 bases from J, leaving 13 bases between. This CDR3 is built from 14 residues. The CDR3 sequence is CASSLGSGVGEQYF. The CDR3 nucleotides are TGTGCCAGCAGCTTAGGATCGGGGGTTGGCGAGCAGTACTTC.

The chain uses TRBV7-9 and TRBJ1-2; D is perhaps TRBD1 (6 bases). This CDR3 has 13 amino acids. Germline-derived CDR1 and CDR2 are SEHNR and FQNEAQ (reference sequence). V shed 6 bases and J shed 7 bases, with 15 bases lying between them. CDR3: CASSEGGGFGYTF. For the CDR3, the DNA is TGTGCCAGCAGTGAAGGGGGGGGCTTTGGCTACACCTTC. The variable domain in full, completed from reference TRBV7-9 and TRBJ1-2, reads DTGVSQNPRHKITKRGQNVTFRCDPISEHNRLYWYRQTLGQGPEFLTYFQNEAQLEKSRLLSDRFSAERPKGSFSTLEIQRTEQGDSAMYLCASSEGGGFGYTFGSGTRLTVV.

This chain uses TRBV3-1 (or the pseudogene TRBV3-2) with TRBJ1-5; D remains unclear. CDR1 LGHDT and CDR2 YNNKEL come from the germline V gene (reference sequence). This CDR3 region has 14 residues. Trimming stripped 5 bases from V and 3 bases from J, with 11 bases between. The CDR3 DNA follows: TGTGCCAGCAGCTTCACGGGGATCAATCAGCCCCAGCATTTT. It translates to CASSFTGINQPQHF.

This chain links TRBV27 with TRBJ2-3, with D possibly matching TRBD1 (5 bases). V gave up 2 bases and J gave up 5 bases, with 14 bases separating them. Germline V gene lookup returns CDR1 MNHEY and CDR2 SMNVEV (reference sequence). The CDR3 is 15 residues long. The CDR3 sequence: CASSLGRARVDTQYF. Written as DNA, the CDR3 is TGTGCCAGCAGTTTAGGCAGGGCCAGAGTAGATACGCAGTATTTT.

This clone has a single count. This sequence joins TRBV19 and TRBJ1-4, with D possibly being TRBD1 (5 bases). Trimming cost V 0 bases and J 6 bases, with 11 bases left between them. CDR1 LNHDA and CDR2 SQIVND come from the germline V gene (reference sequence). The CDR3 extends over 15 amino acids. The CDR3 DNA reads TGTGCCAGTAGTATAGACAGGGAGGGTGATGAAAAACTGTTTTTT. Translated: CASSIDREGDEKLFF.

The chain carries TRBV5-6 and TRBJ2-7; D is possibly TRBD1 (5 bases). Germline loops: CDR1 SGHDT, CDR2 YYEEEE. CDR3 size: 14 residues. Trimming removed 1 base at V and 2 bases at J, with 10 bases between. As DNA, the CDR3 is TGTGCCAGCAGCTTGACAGGCCGCCCCTACGAGCAGTACTTC. Translated, it gives CASSLTGRPYEQYF.

The chain recombines TRBV2 with TRBJ1-2; tentative D call: TRBD1 (5 bases). This CDR3 region has 15 residues. With 6 bases removed from V and 7 bases from J, the gap between germline ends came to 21 bases. Germline CDR1 SNHLY, CDR2 FYNNEI. The DNA for the CDR3 is TGTGCCAGCAGAGACGACGGGGGGAGGGGTGGTGGCTACACCTTC. Translating it yields CASRDDGGRGGGYTF. Using reference TRBV2 and TRBJ1-2 for the parts outside the CDR3, the full variable domain is EPEVTQTPSHQVTQMGQEVILRCVPISNHLYFYWYRQILGQKVEFLVSFYNNEISEKSEIFDDQFSVERPDGSNFTLKIRSTKLEDSAMYFCASRDDGGRGGGYTFGSGTRLTVV.

This sequence joins TRBV7-9 and TRBJ1-5, with D perhaps TRBD1 (5 bases). Deletions cut 1 base from V and 0 bases from J, with 13 bases between. CDR1 and CDR2 (germline): SEHNR, FQNEAQ (reference sequence). There are 17 residues in the CDR3. The CDR3 DNA sequence: TGTGCCAGCAGCTTAGAGGACACCCTCAATAGCAATCAGCCCCAGCATTTT. Amino acid sequence: CASSLEDTLNSNQPQHF. The full variable domain, rest sourced from reference TRBV7-9 and TRBJ1-5, is DTGVSQNPRHKITKRGQNVTFRCDPISEHNRLYWYRQTLGQGPEFLTYFQNEAQLEKSRLLSDRFSAERPKGSFSTLEIQRTEQGDSAMYLCASSLEDTLNSNQPQHFGDGTRLSIL.

This chain links TRBV6-2 or TRBV6-3 with TRBJ2-7, with a tentative D call TRBD2 (5 bases). CDR3 length: 15 residues. CDR1 and CDR2 (germline): MNHEY, SVGEGT. Trimming pared 2 bases from V and 5 bases from J, leaving 16 bases between. The CDR3 DNA sequence: TGTGCCAGCAGTTACCCCCCCCGGGATGGCCACGAGCAGTACTTC. It codes for CASSYPPRDGHEQYF.

This chain uses TRBV5-1 with TRBJ1-1; a weak D match, TRBD1 (5 bases). Trimming left V 4 bases short and J 5 bases short, with 12 bases between. CDR1 is SGHRS and CDR2 is YFSETQ in the germline V gene. The CDR3 runs to 13 residues. The chain's CDR3 is CASSPGLGTEAFF. Written as DNA, the CDR3 is TGCGCCAGCAGCCCAGGGTTGGGGACTGAAGCTTTCTTT.

The chain couples TRBV7-9 to TRBJ2-5, with 10 bases identical to TRBD1. The length of the CDR3 is 18 residues. V gave up 2 bases and J gave up 5 bases; unmatched junction bases: 14. Germline V gene lookup returns CDR1 SEHNR and CDR2 FQNEAQ (reference sequence). This chain's CDR3 is CASSLPTHGTGEGETQYF. DNA of the CDR3: TGTGCCAGCAGCTTACCAACCCACGGGACAGGGGAGGGGGAGACCCAGTACTTC.

The chain employs TRBV19 and TRBJ1-1; TRBD1 matches at 8 bases. CDR3 size: 16 residues. CDR1 and CDR2 (germline): LNHDA, SQIVND (reference sequence). Germline trimming cut 4 bases from V and 6 bases from J; bases unmatched to any gene: 13. The chain's CDR3 is CASSTVVGQGFSEAFF. The CDR3 DNA is TGTGCCAGTAGTACCGTCGTCGGACAGGGTTTTTCTGAAGCTTTCTTT.

DNA of the CDR3: TGTGCCAGCAGTTTGCCGGGACAGGGCTACGAGCAGTACTTC. It codes for CASSLPGQGYEQYF. The chain combines TRBV27 with TRBJ2-7; 9 nucleotides align to TRBD1. There are 14 residues in the CDR3. Looked up from germline, CDR1 is MNHEY and CDR2 is SMNVEV (reference sequence). V lost 3 bases, J lost 3 bases, and 3 bases stayed unmatched.

The chain combines TRBV7-8 with TRBJ2-1; 9 nucleotides agree with TRBD1. With V trimmed by 5 bases and J by 0 bases, 2 bases remained unmatched. CDR1 and CDR2 from the germline V gene are SGHVS and FQNEAQ. The CDR3 runs to 15 residues. The CDR3 sequence is CASSMDRGSYNEQFF. CDR3 DNA: TGTGCCAGCAGCATGGACAGGGGCTCCTACAATGAGCAGTTCTTC. Full variable domain (rest looked up from reference TRBV7-8 and TRBJ2-1): GAGVSQSPRYKVAKRGQDVALRCDPISGHVSLFWYQQALGQGPEFLTYFQNEAQLDKSGLPSDRFFAERPEGSVSTLKIQRTQQEDSAVYLCASSMDRGSYNEQFFGPGTRLTVL.